The T cell receptor (beta chain) under discussion was sequenced for a study of blood T cell repertoires in COVID-19. Study-wide context: COVID-19 samples from acute and convalescent phases originated in the United States, Italy and Spain. PBMCs, B-cell-depleted T cells, or T cells were the source of the cDNA or gDNA that made up the material.

In the original processing: Amplification of reference gene primers was used by the study to estimate nucleated cell counts. Libraries were prepared by immunoSEQ multiplex PCR; TCRdb keeps only in-frame clonotypes and omits some of them. V and J calls and clone size are those listed in that table; D and trimming were worked out from the DNA. The sample consists of about 190,000 clones, less than 85% of them appearing once. Germline CDR1 and CDR2: LNHDA and SQIVND (reference sequence). V was pared by 5 bases and J by 0 bases, with 14 bases between. This CDR3 spans 16 amino acids. V gene TRBV19 combines with J gene TRBJ1-3; D unresolved. The TCR was taken from a middle-aged man who had recovered from COVID-19. The sequenced sample was peripheral blood. CDR3 nucleotides: TGTGCCAGTAGTCTCGCGGCGGGGAGCTCTGGAAACACCATATATTTT. This gives the protein CASSLAAGSSGNTIYF.